This T cell receptor beta chain was recovered during a study of patients and donors after allogeneic stem cell transplantation (dated by TCRdb to 2020 to 2022). Preparation of the library involved RT-PCR. TCRdb records NextSeq 550 as the sequencer. Clones were called with MiXCR by TCRdb after fastp trimmed the public reads at Q25, and only in-frame beta chains were retained. Records with the same CDR3 protein are collapsed into one entry carrying the most frequent genes and DNA. The sample contains roughly 230,000 distinct CDR3 sequences, roughly 14% of them found a single time. The ten largest clones capture roughly 10% of the sample. Based on the germline V gene, the CDR1 and CDR2 sequences are MDHEN and SYDVKM. The CDR3 covers 17 residues, taking in both the cysteine and the phenylalanine. Of the read, only the CDR3 DNA is kept; its 51 bases are in frame from base 1. The V and J ends are trimmed by 4 bases and 10 bases, leaving 25 bases between them.

This clonotype has just a few counts. Its antigen has not been determined. Base qualities are not recorded, but no much larger clone differs from it by a single base. The sample consisted of blood, either unsorted or a sorted T cell fraction (not recorded which). The clonotype originates from a human donor who was either an allogeneic HSCT recipient or a stem cell or donor lymphocyte infusion donor (not recorded which). It is not recorded whose cells these are; they may come from a transplant donor. This receptor chain uses TRBV28 and TRBJ2-2; TRBD2 is a weak D gene call, 5 bases matching. CDR3 sequence: CASSSPFGRIDGKELFF. The DNA sequence is given as TGTGCCAGCAGTTCCCCATTCGGACGGATTGACGGGAAGGAGCTGTTTTTT.